This T cell receptor beta chain stems from a study of T cell responses to AZD1222 COVID-19 vaccine. Study-level results: Females made up more of the donors, who were largely white British, and clonal diversity may have come out too low. Researchers took repertoire samples only after the peak T cell response had come.

For this clone: The antigen remains unidentified.

This table comes from immunoSEQ multiplex PCR, and its TCRdb copy is limited to in-frame clones, with some not included. Here the sample spans about 67,000 clones, roughly 84% being singletons. Germline assignment: CDR1 MRHNA and CDR2 SNTAGT. The CDR3 sequence is 16 residues long. V was trimmed by 3 bases and J by 1 base, leaving 15 bases between them. The source of this sequence is an adult in good health. Material: peripheral blood, obtained on day 0 of AZD1222 vaccination. This chain uses TRBV6-4 with TRBJ1-2; D not resolved. CDR3 amino acids: CASSDSGMRGNYGYTF. The CDR3 DNA reads as TGTGCCAGCAGTGATTCCGGGATGCGGGGTAACTATGGCTACACCTTC.